This is a list of T cell receptor beta chains from one sample in a study of blood T cell repertoires in COVID-19. The data were produced by immunoSEQ multiplex PCR, yet TCRdb's version contains in-frame clones alone and is incomplete. The table has 200,000 to 300,000 clones, about four fifths seen once. Sequenced sample: peripheral blood. These receptors were taken from a man aged 25 to 40 who had recovered from COVID-19. CDR3s include the opening cysteine and the closing phenylalanine or tryptophan. The order of the fields is J gene, V gene, clone size, D gene, CDR3 protein, CDR3 DNA. D genes are given only for firm matches. For some rows the clone size is stated as once, few or many, or as a class when expanded; others skip it.

J: TRBJ1-1; V: TRBV19; size: -; D: -; CDR3: CASKIDGNTEAFF; DNA: TGTGCCAGTAAGATAGACGGGAACACTGAAGCTTTCTTT
J: TRBJ2-2; V: TRBV11-2; size: -; D: -; CDR3: CASSKGQGSTGELFF; DNA: TGTGCCAGCAGCAAGGGTCAGGGCTCGACCGGGGAGCTGTTTTTT
J: TRBJ2-5; V: TRBV3-1/TRBV3-2; size: -; D: -; CDR3: CASSHRTQTSRGETQYF; DNA: TGTGCCAGCAGCCACCGCACCCAAACTAGCCGCGGGGAGACCCAGTACTTC
J: TRBJ2-2; V: TRBV9; size: -; D: TRBD1; CDR3: CASSGDRGPIGELFF; DNA: TGTGCCAGCAGCGGGGACAGGGGTCCTATCGGGGAGCTGTTTTTT
J: TRBJ2-6; V: TRBV18; size: -; D: TRBD1; CDR3: CASSQTGGVGANVLTF; DNA: TGTGCCAGCTCTCAGACAGGGGGTGTTGGGGCCAACGTCCTGACTTTC
J: TRBJ1-1; V: TRBV11-3; size: -; D: TRBD1; CDR3: CASSEAYRGPNTEAFF; DNA: TGTGCCAGCAGCGAGGCATACAGGGGGCCAAACACTGAAGCTTTCTTT
J: TRBJ2-5; V: TRBV18; size: -; D: -; CDR3: CASSPPSRAETQYF; DNA: TGTGCCAGCTCACCACCGAGCAGGGCGGAGACCCAGTACTTC
J: TRBJ2-3; V: TRBV7-3; size: -; D: TRBD1; CDR3: CASSPHRGYTQYF; DNA: TGTGCCAGCAGCCCACACAGGGGATATACGCAGTATTTT
J: TRBJ2-3; V: TRBV5-1; size: -; D: TRBD1; CDR3: CASSPSTGSTDTQYF; DNA: TGCGCCAGCAGCCCCTCGACAGGGTCCACAGATACGCAGTATTTT
J: TRBJ2-7; V: TRBV2; size: few; D: -; CDR3: CASSEARSGSGEQYF; DNA: TGTGCCAGCAGTGAAGCCAGATCCGGGTCGGGCGAGCAGTACTTC
J: TRBJ1-2; V: TRBV19; size: -; D: TRBD1; CDR3: CASKETGADYGYTF; DNA: TGTGCCAGTAAAGAGACAGGGGCGGACTATGGCTACACCTTC
J: TRBJ2-5; V: TRBV24-1; size: -; D: TRBD2; CDR3: CATSDSQRGPGETQYF; DNA: TGTGCCACCAGTGATTCCCAGCGGGGCCCGGGGGAGACCCAGTACTTC
J: TRBJ2-2; V: TRBV9; size: -; D: -; CDR3: CASSVVGGDTGELFF; DNA: TGTGCCAGCAGCGTAGTCGGGGGAGACACCGGGGAGCTGTTTTTT
J: TRBJ1-4; V: TRBV10-2; size: -; D: -; CDR3: CASSERAQGEKLFF; DNA: TGCGCCAGCAGTGAGAGGGCTCAGGGAGAAAAACTGTTTTTT
J: TRBJ1-2; V: TRBV18; size: -; D: -; CDR3: CASSPPDSLYGYTF; DNA: TGTGCCAGCTCACCACCGGACAGTTTGTATGGCTACACCTTC
J: TRBJ2-3; V: TRBV5-4; size: -; D: TRBD2; CDR3: CASSRAGGLTDTQYF; DNA: TGTGCCAGCAGCAGAGCGGGGGGCCTCACAGATACGCAGTATTTT
J: TRBJ1-4; V: TRBV4-1; size: -; D: -; CDR3: CASSQDSAAPRQLFF; DNA: TGCGCCAGCAGCCAAGATAGTGCTGCCCCGAGGCAACTGTTTTTT
J: TRBJ2-1; V: TRBV3-1/TRBV3-2; size: -; D: -; CDR3: CASSQADGYNEQFF; DNA: TGTGCCAGCAGCCAAGCCGACGGGTACAATGAGCAGTTCTTC
J: TRBJ1-4; V: TRBV3-1/TRBV3-2; size: -; D: -; CDR3: CASSQGGAAEKLFF; DNA: TGTGCCAGCAGCCAAGGGGGAGCCGCCGAAAAACTGTTTTTT
J: TRBJ2-5; V: TRBV2; size: -; D: -; CDR3: CASSEEGPGAETQYF; DNA: TGTGCCAGCAGTGAGGAGGGCCCCGGGGCAGAGACCCAGTACTTC
J: TRBJ1-4; V: TRBV7-9; size: -; D: TRBD1; CDR3: CASRPDTGGGEKLFF; DNA: TGTGCCAGCAGGCCGGATACAGGGGGAGGTGAAAAACTGTTTTTT
J: TRBJ1-5; V: TRBV3-1/TRBV3-2; size: -; D: TRBD1; CDR3: CASSPAPGQGVQPQHF; DNA: TGTGCCAGCAGCCCTGCTCCGGGACAGGGCGTCCAGCCCCAGCATTTT
J: TRBJ2-1; V: TRBV7-2; size: -; D: -; CDR3: CASSLTRSYNEQFF; DNA: TGTGCCAGCAGCTTAACGAGGAGCTACAATGAGCAGTTCTTC
J: TRBJ2-5; V: TRBV7-9; size: -; D: -; CDR3: CASSYRRMGQETQYF; DNA: TGTGCCAGCAGCTACCGGCGGATGGGCCAAGAGACCCAGTACTTC
J: TRBJ1-3; V: TRBV5-1; size: -; D: -; CDR3: CASSLEWVGASGNTIYF; DNA: TGCGCCAGCAGCTTGGAATGGGTAGGGGCCTCTGGAAACACCATATATTTT
J: TRBJ1-2; V: TRBV9; size: -; D: -; CDR3: CASSVAPQLSGYTF; DNA: TGTGCCAGCAGCGTAGCCCCCCAACTTTCCGGCTACACCTTC
J: TRBJ2-2; V: TRBV7-8; size: -; D: -; CDR3: CASSLVQNTGELFF; DNA: TGTGCCAGCAGCTTAGTACAGAACACCGGGGAGCTGTTTTTT
J: TRBJ2-7; V: TRBV2; size: -; D: TRBD1; CDR3: CASRRGAGGDLGFDEQYF; DNA: TGTGCCAGCCGGAGGGGTGCAGGGGGCGATCTCGGCTTCGACGAGCAGTACTTC
J: TRBJ1-2; V: TRBV2; size: -; D: TRBD1; CDR3: CASSDGPGTDYGYTF; DNA: TGTGCCAGCAGCGACGGACCCGGGACAGACTATGGCTACACCTTC
J: TRBJ1-2; V: TRBV2; size: -; D: -; CDR3: CAGGAAVNYGYTF; DNA: TGTGCCGGAGGTGCGGCTGTCAACTATGGCTACACCTTC
J: TRBJ1-1; V: TRBV6-6; size: once; D: -; CDR3: CASSPGYTEAFF; DNA: TGTGCCAGCAGTCCGGGGTACACTGAAGCTTTCTTT
J: TRBJ2-1; V: TRBV4-1; size: -; D: -; CDR3: CASSQWGEGQFF; DNA: TGCGCCAGCAGCCAATGGGGAGAGGGGCAGTTCTTC
J: TRBJ2-1; V: TRBV4-2; size: few; D: TRBD2; CDR3: CASSQDQRGASDEQFF; DNA: TGTGCCAGCAGCCAAGATCAGCGGGGGGCTAGTGATGAGCAGTTCTTC
J: TRBJ2-4; V: TRBV10-2; size: -; D: TRBD2; CDR3: CASKRPSSGGTLAKNIQYF; DNA: TGCGCCAGCAAAAGGCCCTCGAGCGGGGGGACTTTAGCCAAAAACATTCAGTACTTC
J: TRBJ2-7; V: TRBV5-1; size: -; D: TRBD2; CDR3: CASSLEGRGVNEQYF; DNA: TGCGCCAGCAGCTTGGAGGGACGGGGGGTTAACGAGCAGTACTTC
J: TRBJ2-3; V: TRBV28; size: -; D: -; CDR3: CASNPHLRTDTQYF; DNA: TGTGCCAGCAACCCCCATTTGAGAACAGATACGCAGTATTTT
J: TRBJ2-1; V: TRBV28; size: -; D: -; CDR3: CASTTSGSNEQFF; DNA: TGTGCCAGCACGACAAGCGGATCCAATGAGCAGTTCTTC
J: TRBJ1-4; V: TRBV5-5; size: -; D: TRBD1; CDR3: CASSPGTGMGEKLFF; DNA: TGTGCCAGCAGCCCCGGGACAGGGATGGGGGAAAAACTGTTTTTT
J: TRBJ1-4; V: TRBV14; size: -; D: -; CDR3: CASSQVGGYEKLFF; DNA: TGTGCCAGCAGCCAAGTCGGGGGGTATGAAAAACTGTTTTTT
J: TRBJ2-2; V: TRBV9; size: few; D: -; CDR3: CASSPAAPRQGELFF; DNA: TGTGCCAGCAGTCCTGCGGCCCCCAGACAGGGGGAGCTGTTTTTT
J: TRBJ1-6; V: TRBV11-2; size: once; D: -; CDR3: CASSLGLDSRPMF; DNA: TGTGCCAGCAGCTTAGGGCTAGACAGCCGGCCCATGTTT
J: TRBJ2-3; V: TRBV7-9; size: -; D: TRBD2; CDR3: CASSSRRGLAGDTDTQYF; DNA: TGTGCCAGCAGCTCTAGGAGGGGTCTAGCGGGGGACACAGATACGCAGTATTTT
J: TRBJ2-5; V: TRBV2; size: few; D: TRBD2; CDR3: CASRRPGTSGGTQYF; DNA: TGTGCCAGCAGGAGGCCCGGGACTAGCGGGGGGACCCAGTACTTC
J: TRBJ2-1; V: TRBV7-2; size: -; D: TRBD2; CDR3: CASSLELGGDLYNEQFF; DNA: TGTGCCAGCAGCTTAGAGTTGGGGGGGGACCTCTACAATGAGCAGTTCTTC
J: TRBJ2-3; V: TRBV6-4; size: -; D: TRBD1; CDR3: CASSARTGGSDTQYF; DNA: TGTGCCAGCAGTGCCCGGACAGGGGGCTCAGATACGCAGTATTTT
J: TRBJ1-5; V: TRBV28; size: -; D: TRBD1; CDR3: CASGDRESNQPQHF; DNA: TGTGCCAGCGGAGACAGGGAAAGCAATCAGCCCCAGCATTTT
J: TRBJ1-2; V: TRBV7-9; size: once; D: -; CDR3: CASSQPAHSNYGYTF; DNA: TGTGCCAGCAGCCAACCAGCCCACAGTAACTATGGCTACACCTTC